The 16 T cell receptor beta chains below all came from one sample that was sequenced in a study of control samples from healthy donors and cancer patients. Data came from immunoSEQ multiplex PCR; TCRdb stores just in-frame clones and leaves some out. The data show about 58,000 clones, with approximately 89% seen just once and about 13% held by the top ten. Specimen: PBMCs. The receptors shown here come from a woman aged 55-69 years with lung cancer.

This clone was recorded once. This chain joins TRBV20-1 and TRBJ1-2; 8 bases agree with TRBD1. The CDR3 spans 11 residues. V lost 6 bases to trimming and J lost 12 bases; unmatched junction nucleotides: 9. Germline V gene sequence: CDR1 DFQATT, CDR2 SNEGSKA (reference sequence). The CDR3 sequence: CSAPGGRAHTF. As DNA, the CDR3 is TGCAGTGCCCCAGGGGGCCGTGCTCACACCTTC.

The rearrangement joins TRBV15 to TRBJ2-3, with D maybe TRBD2 (6 bases). V dropped 8 bases and J dropped 6 bases, with 18 bases sitting between them. Germline lookup yields CDR1 LNHNV and CDR2 YYDKDF (reference sequence). This CDR3 has 14 amino acids. The CDR3 loop reads CATGPGRGADTQYF. The CDR3, as DNA: TGTGCCACCGGCCCGGGGCGGGGTGCGGATACGCAGTATTTT.

The rearrangement uses TRBV7-3 and TRBJ1-2, with unresolved D. Trimming removed 3 bases at V and 8 bases at J, with 13 bases between. Germline V lookup: CDR1 SGHTA, CDR2 FQGTGA. This CDR3 is built from 13 residues. This CDR3 is CASSLSRESGYTF. The CDR3 DNA follows: TGTGCCAGCAGCTTGTCTCGGGAAAGCGGCTACACCTTC.

The V call is TRBV6-5, the J call TRBJ2-7; TRBD1 matches 10 bases. CDR1 MNHEY and CDR2 SVGAGI come from the germline V gene. Unmatched junction bases numbered 9, after V lost 11 bases and J lost 2 bases. The CDR3 covers 14 residues. CDR3 bases: TGTGCCGGCCGGCCCGGACAGGGGGCCTACGAGCAGTACTTC. Protein product: CAGRPGQGAYEQYF.

The chain uses TRBV3-1 (or the pseudogene TRBV3-2) and TRBJ2-1; D remains ambiguous. Germline assignment: CDR1 LGHDT and CDR2 YNNKEL (reference sequence). Trimming left V 1 base short and J 6 bases short, with 10 bases between. The CDR3 length is 14 residues. CDR3 amino acids: CASSQVAITNEQFF. The CDR3 coding sequence is TGTGCCAGCAGCCAAGTGGCAATAACCAATGAGCAGTTCTTC.

The V and J genes are TRBV10-3 and TRBJ2-7; D gene uncertain. Germline CDR1 ENHRY, CDR2 SYGVKD. The CDR3 covers 12 residues. Trimming shortened V by 8 bases and J by 5 bases, and 13 bases separated the two germline ends. The CDR3 sequence is CAIAERGHEQYF. As DNA, the CDR3 is TGTGCCATCGCTGAAAGAGGTCACGAGCAGTACTTC.

This rearrangement joins TRBV28 to TRBJ2-7; 9 bases align to TRBD2. With 7 bases clipped from V and 0 bases from J, the junction kept 7 bases outside the gene matches. The V gene's germline CDR1 is MDHEN and CDR2 SYDVKM. The CDR3 totals 15 residues. The CDR3 loop is CASTLSGSGSYEQYF. CDR3 nucleotide sequence: TGTGCCAGCACCCTTAGCGGGAGTGGCTCCTACGAGCAGTACTTC. Drawing the rest from reference TRBV28 and TRBJ2-7, the complete variable domain is DVKVTQSSRYLVKRTGEKVFLECVQDMDHENMFWYRQDPGLGLRLIYFSYDVKMKEKGDIPEGYSVSREKKERFSLILESASTNQTSMYLCASTLSGSGSYEQYFGPGTRLTVT.

The V call is TRBV5-1, the J call TRBJ2-2; D gene uncertain. The CDR3 consists of 12 residues. V lost 0 bases to trimming and J lost 8 bases, with 5 bases between them. Germline CDR1 and CDR2: SGHRS and YFSETQ. The CDR3 sequence is CASSLAGGELFF. CDR3 coding DNA: TGCGCCAGCAGCTTGGCCGGGGGGGAGCTGTTTTTT.

The chain uses TRBV5-4 and TRBJ2-3; D is unresolved. V was trimmed by 0 bases and J by 1 base, leaving 3 bases between them. The CDR3 runs 13 residues. Germline V CDR1 and CDR2: SGHNT, YYREEE (reference sequence). CDR3 in amino acids: CASSLAGTDTQYF. CDR3 DNA sequence: TGTGCCAGCAGCTTGGCGGGCACAGATACGCAGTATTTT.

This sequence joins TRBV5-1 and TRBJ2-7; D is undetermined. This CDR3 contains 12 residues. Germline-derived CDR1 and CDR2 are SGHRS and YFSETQ. The V end lost 3 bases, the J end lost 0 bases, and 4 bases lay between the germline ends. CDR3 sequence (DNA): TGCGCCAGCAGCTCCCTCTCCTACGAGCAGTACTTC. It is translated as CASSSLSYEQYF.

This clone has only one observation. This chain connects TRBV24-1 to TRBJ2-7; possibly TRBD1 or TRBD2 for D (5 bases each). This CDR3 comprises 15 residues. CDR1 is KGHDR, CDR2 SFDVKD, per germline. Trimming removed 4 bases from V and 2 bases from J, with 14 bases in between. This chain's CDR3 is CATSETRDGTYEQYF. The DNA of the CDR3 is TGTGCCACCAGTGAGACCCGGGACGGCACCTACGAGCAGTACTTC.

The V gene is TRBV19, the J gene TRBJ2-7, with a weak D call TRBD1 (6 bases). The V gene lost 5 bases and the J gene lost 5 bases, with 16 bases spanning the gap. This CDR3 has 14 residues. Looked up from germline, CDR1 is LNHDA and CDR2 is SQIVND (reference sequence). For the CDR3, the DNA is TGTGCCAGTAGTCAAGCAGGGGAGAAGAACGAGCAGTACTTC. The encoded protein is CASSQAGEKNEQYF.

This clone has only one observation. This rearrangement joins TRBV27 to TRBJ1-5; D gene ambiguous. V lost 3 bases to trimming and J lost 3 bases, with 9 bases between them. Germline CDR1 is MNHEY and CDR2 is SMNVEV (reference sequence). The CDR3 extends over 14 amino acids. CDR3 nucleotides: TGTGCCAGCAGTTTCGCGGCCCTCAATCAGCCCCAGCATTTT. Translation: CASSFAALNQPQHF.

V usage is TRBV5-1 and J usage is TRBJ2-7; 7 positions match TRBD2. Germline CDR1 reads SGHRS; CDR2 reads YFSETQ. This CDR3 comprises 16 residues. After removal of 4 bases from V and 2 bases from J, the junction contained 12 bases not matched to a gene. In DNA form, the CDR3 reads TGCGCCAGCAGCCTGGGGAGGGGAGGAGGCGCCTACGAGCAGTACTTC. As protein: CASSLGRGGGAYEQYF. The whole variable domain, remainder taken from reference TRBV5-1 and TRBJ2-7, is KAGVTQTPRYLIKTRGQQVTLSCSPISGHRSVSWYQQTPGQGLQFLFEYFSETQRNKGNFPGRFSGRQFSNSRSEMNVSTLELGDSALYLCASSLGRGGGAYEQYFGPGTRLTVT.

The V gene is TRBV24-1, the J gene TRBJ1-2; D is ambiguous. V lost 2 bases, J lost 9 bases, and 9 bases lay in between. Per the germline V gene, CDR1 is KGHDR and CDR2 is SFDVKD. There are 12 residues in the CDR3. In nucleotides, the CDR3 is TGTGCCACCAGTGATTCCGCGGAGAGCTACACCTTC. Its translation: CATSDSAESYTF.

This clone was observed a single time. The V and J genes are TRBV7-2 and TRBJ2-5; D is tentatively TRBD1 or TRBD2 (5 bases each). V was pared by 5 bases and J by 1 base, with 14 bases between. CDR3 size: 15 residues. Per germline, CDR1 SGHTA and CDR2 FQGNSA. The CDR3 DNA reads as TGTGCCAGCAGCCTTATCGGGGCAGTCCAAGAGACCCAGTACTTC. Protein: CASSLIGAVQETQYF.